The subject of this entry is one T cell receptor (beta chain). The record originates from a study of blood T cell repertoires in COVID-19. Repertoires were generated with immunoSEQ multiplex PCR, while TCRdb's copy carries only in-frame clones and drops some. This sample has more than 90,000 clones; roughly 89% occur once, and the top ten carry around 17%. The CDR3 has 17 amino acids. V was clipped by 4 bases and J by 2 bases, with 19 bases between them. Germline CDR1 reads LNHDA; CDR2 reads SQIVND (reference sequence). The receptor's source is a woman aged 55-69 years with COVID-19, enrolled during active disease. The chain combines TRBV19 with TRBJ2-3, with D possibly being TRBD1 (6 bases). Sequencing input: peripheral blood. As DNA, the CDR3 is TGTGCCAGTAGTAAGAATGTCAGGACAGAGTACACAGATACGCAGTATTTT. Residues: CASSKNVRTEYTDTQYF.